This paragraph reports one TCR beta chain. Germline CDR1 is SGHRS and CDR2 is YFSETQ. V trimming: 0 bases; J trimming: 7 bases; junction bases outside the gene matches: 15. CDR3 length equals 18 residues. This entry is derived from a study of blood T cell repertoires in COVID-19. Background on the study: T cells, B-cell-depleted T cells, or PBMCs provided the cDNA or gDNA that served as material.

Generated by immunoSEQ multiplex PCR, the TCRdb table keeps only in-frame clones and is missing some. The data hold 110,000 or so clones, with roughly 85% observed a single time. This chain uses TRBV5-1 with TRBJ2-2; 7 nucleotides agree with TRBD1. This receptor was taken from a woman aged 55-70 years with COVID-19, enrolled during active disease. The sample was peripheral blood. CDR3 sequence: CASSLGPGNRGRDGELFF. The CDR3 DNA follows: TGCGCCAGCAGCTTGGGGCCTGGGAACAGGGGTCGTGACGGGGAGCTGTTTTTT. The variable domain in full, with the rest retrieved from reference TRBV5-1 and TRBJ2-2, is KAGVTQTPRYLIKTRGQQVTLSCSPISGHRSVSWYQQTPGQGLQFLFEYFSETQRNKGNFPGRFSGRQFSNSRSEMNVSTLELGDSALYLCASSLGPGNRGRDGELFFGEGSRLTVL.